The subject of this entry is one T cell receptor (beta chain). Its antigen is unknown. Clones were read by immunoSEQ multiplex PCR, and TCRdb kept only the in-frame ones, dropping some. The sample lists 90,000 to 140,000 clones, about 92% occurring once. The V gene lost 10 bases and the J gene lost 1 base, with 20 bases spanning the gap. CDR1 MNHNY and CDR2 SVGAGI come from the germline V gene (reference sequence). This CDR3 is built from 15 residues. The data derive from a study of siplizumab effects on memory and regulatory T cells. Study-level findings and limits: Siplizumab led to significantly less abundant alloreactive sequences that could be traced back to unstimulated CD4+ memory cells. Apparently key alloresponse contributors, naive T cells also seemed more diverse than memory cells.

The V and J genes are TRBV6-6 and TRBJ2-7; D is possibly TRBD1 (6 bases). Input material: CD4+ T cells sorted from blood. The TCR originated in a human donor in good health. For the CDR3, the DNA is TGTGCCACCACAGAGGTGGGACACCGATCCTACGAGCAGTACTTC. Protein sequence: CATTEVGHRSYEQYF.